This T cell receptor (beta chain) was profiled in a study of blood T cell repertoires in COVID-19. In the study overall: Donors in the United States, Italy and Spain gave samples during acute or convalescent COVID-19.

TCRdb's copy holds only in-frame clones and misses some; the assay was immunoSEQ multiplex PCR. Of under 300,000 clones listed, approximately 82% are singletons. Cohort assignment relied on participant-reported clinical history. Germline CDR1 and CDR2: LNHDA and SQIVND (reference sequence). The V and J ends lost 7 bases and 10 bases respectively, with 16 bases between them. This CDR3 has 12 residues. The rearrangement uses TRBV19 and TRBJ1-2; unclear D gene. Sequencing was done on a sample of PBMCs or T cells enriched from blood (not recorded which). This receptor was identified in a man between 35 and 55 years old who had recovered from COVID-19. CDR3 protein: CASTDILPLYTF. The CDR3 nucleotides are TGTGCCAGTACCGATATTCTCCCACTCTACACCTTC.